This T cell receptor (beta chain) emerged from a study of CD8+CD57+ T cells in acquired aplastic anemia (dated by TCRdb to 2017 to 2018). Broadly, across the study: A mean of 3.2 ug of DNA, ranging from roughly 0.18 to 30 ug, was extracted from sorted CD4+ and CD8+ cells. Mean read counts for healthy donor samples were about 10 million for CD4+ cells and under 14 million for CD8+ cells. Broad study findings and their caveats: No significant difference in CD8+ Simpson's diversity was found between patients and healthy controls (P=0.060). Approximately 31 CD8+ CDR3 sequences were found in both patients and controls but appeared to be highly expressed in patients and within the immunodominant clones of the patients.

The CDR3 runs 14 amino acids, cysteine and phenylalanine included. The only DNA kept is the CDR3, 42 bases in frame from the first base. For CDR1 and CDR2, the germline V gene (reference sequence) lists DFQATT and SNEGSKA. Trimming costs V 6 bases and J 3 bases, and their ends lie 16 bases apart. The study deep-sequenced TCR repertoires of sorted CD4+ and CD8+ blood T cells from severe aplastic anemia patients and healthy subjects. Ficoll-Paque density gradient centrifugation was used to isolate peripheral blood mononuclear cells. CD4+ and CD8+ T cells were sorted by FACS or magnetic beads before DNA extraction. Comment on this clonotype: The antigen this receptor binds is unknown. No per-base quality is available; no much larger clone lies one base away.

TCR beta VDJ combination and CDR3 sequence profiling used genomic DNA as the template. An Illumina HiSeq 2000 was used for TCR repertoire sequencing. As for how the authors treated the data: Repertoires were assessed using TRBV/TRBJ rearrangement plots, CDR3 size and DJ length profiles, and Simpson's diversity index. The immunodominant clone was defined as the most abundant DNA sequence in deep sequencing data. CDR3 amino acid sequences were checked for sharing across subjects and were also compared against the VDJdb database and published repertoires. Clones were called with MiXCR by TCRdb after fastp trimmed the public reads at Q25, and only in-frame beta chains were retained. One record per CDR3 amino acid sequence lists the most common genes and DNA. TCRdb, not the authors, supplied the V and J calls. The sample records around 200,000 distinct CDR3 sequences, roughly half of which are singletons. 16% of the sample is taken by the ten largest.

The sequence links TRBV20-1 to TRBJ2-3; D gene: possibly TRBD2, on 6 matching bases. The receptor was derived from a human donor in good health, serving as a control. Sequenced: sorted CD4+, CD8+, or CD8+CD57+ T cells (not recorded which) from PBMCs. CDR3 reads: CSARGQGVTDTQYF. DNA sequence: TGCAGTGCGCGGGGCCAGGGAGTGACAGATACGCAGTATTTT.